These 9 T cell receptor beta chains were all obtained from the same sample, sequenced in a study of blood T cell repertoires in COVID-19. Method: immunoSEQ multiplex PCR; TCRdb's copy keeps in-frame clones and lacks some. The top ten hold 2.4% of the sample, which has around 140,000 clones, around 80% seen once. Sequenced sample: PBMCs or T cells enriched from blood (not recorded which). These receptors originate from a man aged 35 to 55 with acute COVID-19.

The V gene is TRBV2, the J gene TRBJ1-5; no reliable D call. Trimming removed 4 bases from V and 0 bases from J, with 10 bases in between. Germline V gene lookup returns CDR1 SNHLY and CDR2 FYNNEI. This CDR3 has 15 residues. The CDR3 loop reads CASSGTADSNQPQHF. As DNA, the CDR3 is TGTGCCAGCAGTGGCACGGCGGATAGCAATCAGCCCCAGCATTTT.

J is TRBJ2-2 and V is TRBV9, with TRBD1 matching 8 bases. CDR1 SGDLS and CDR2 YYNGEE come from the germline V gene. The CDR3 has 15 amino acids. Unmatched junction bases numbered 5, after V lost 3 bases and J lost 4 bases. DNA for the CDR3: TGTGCCAGCAGCGCCACGACAGGGGTCACCGGGGAGCTGTTTTTT. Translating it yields CASSATTGVTGELFF.

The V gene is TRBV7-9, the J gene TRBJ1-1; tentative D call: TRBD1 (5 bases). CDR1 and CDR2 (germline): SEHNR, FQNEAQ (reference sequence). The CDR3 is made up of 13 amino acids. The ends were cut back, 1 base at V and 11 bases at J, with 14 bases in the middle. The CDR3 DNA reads TGTGCCAGCAGCTTAGATAATTCCGGGGGTGCTTTCTTT. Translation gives CASSLDNSGGAFF.

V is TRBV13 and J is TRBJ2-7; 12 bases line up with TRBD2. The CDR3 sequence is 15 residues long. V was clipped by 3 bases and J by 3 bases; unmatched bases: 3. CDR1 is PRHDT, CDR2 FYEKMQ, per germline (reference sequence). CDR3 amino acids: CASSFRGLAGYEQYF. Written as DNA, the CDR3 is TGTGCCAGCAGCTTCAGGGGACTAGCGGGCTACGAGCAGTACTTC.

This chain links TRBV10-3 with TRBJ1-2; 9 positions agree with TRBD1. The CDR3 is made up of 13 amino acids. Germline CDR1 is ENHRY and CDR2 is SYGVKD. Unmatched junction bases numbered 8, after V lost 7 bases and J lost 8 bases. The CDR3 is CAITPTGTGGYTF. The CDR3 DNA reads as TGTGCCATCACCCCGACAGGGACAGGGGGCTACACCTTC.

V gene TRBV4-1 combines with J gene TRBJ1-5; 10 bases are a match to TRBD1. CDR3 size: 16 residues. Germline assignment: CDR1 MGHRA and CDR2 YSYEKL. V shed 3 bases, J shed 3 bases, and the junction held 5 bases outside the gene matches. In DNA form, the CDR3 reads TGCGCCAGCAGCCATCCGGACAGGGGGAACAATCAGCCCCAGCATTTT. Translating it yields CASSHPDRGNNQPQHF.

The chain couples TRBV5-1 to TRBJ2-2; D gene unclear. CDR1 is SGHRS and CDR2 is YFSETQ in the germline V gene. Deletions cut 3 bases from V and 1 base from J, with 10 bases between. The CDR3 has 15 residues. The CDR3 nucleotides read TGCGCCAGCAGCTCCCCCGAGAAGAACACCGGGGAGCTGTTTTTT. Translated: CASSSPEKNTGELFF.

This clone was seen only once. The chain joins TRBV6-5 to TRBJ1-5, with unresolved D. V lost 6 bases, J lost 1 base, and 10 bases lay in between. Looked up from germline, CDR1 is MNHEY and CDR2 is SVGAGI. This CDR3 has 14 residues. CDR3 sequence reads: CASSRGVSNQPQHF. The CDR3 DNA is TGTGCCAGCAGCCGAGGCGTCAGCAATCAGCCCCAGCATTTT.

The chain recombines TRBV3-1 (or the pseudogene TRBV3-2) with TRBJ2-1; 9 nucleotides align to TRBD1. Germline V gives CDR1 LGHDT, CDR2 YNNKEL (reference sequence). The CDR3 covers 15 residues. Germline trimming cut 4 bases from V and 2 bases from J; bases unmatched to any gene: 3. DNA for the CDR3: TGTGCCAGCAGCCGGGACAGGGACCCCTACAATGAGCAGTTCTTC. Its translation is CASSRDRDPYNEQFF.